Each of the 20 T cell receptor beta chains below was sequenced from the same sample in a study of Tregs in tolerant kidney transplant recipients. Clones were read by immunoSEQ multiplex PCR, and TCRdb kept only the in-frame ones, dropping some. The data show about 240,000 clones, approximately 83% seen once. Sequencing input: CD4+ T cells from blood. The receptors come from a human donor in good health.

V usage is TRBV7-2 and J usage is TRBJ1-3, with D possibly TRBD1 on 5 matching bases. Per the germline V gene, CDR1 is SGHTA and CDR2 is FQGNSA. The ends were cut back, 3 bases at V and 1 base at J, with 16 bases in the middle. This CDR3 contains 17 residues. DNA for the CDR3: TGTGCCAGCAGCTTTGGGGGTACGGGAGGGTCTGGAAACACCATATATTTT. Residues: CASSFGGTGGSGNTIYF.

This chain's CDR3 is CASSQVSGTSYLTDTQYF. The CDR3 nucleotides are TGTGCCAGCAGCCAAGTATCCGGGACTAGCTATTTGACAGATACGCAGTATTTT. The J gene is TRBJ2-3, the V gene TRBV4-2, with 9 nucleotides matching TRBD2. Losses at the gene ends were 1 base for V and 3 bases for J; bases not matched to a gene: 11. The germline gives CDR1 LGHNA, CDR2 YNFKEQ. There are 18 residues in the CDR3.

This chain joins TRBV29-1 and TRBJ2-7, with TRBD1 matching 9 bases. The germline V gene encodes CDR1 SQVTM and CDR2 ANQGSEA. The CDR3 loop spans 14 amino acids. V dropped 7 bases and J dropped 3; count of bases not matched to a gene: 10. The CDR3 DNA reads TGCAGCGCTGGAACCGGGACAGGGTACTACGAGCAGTACTTC. Amino acid sequence: CSAGTGTGYYEQYF.

This chain uses TRBV7-2 with TRBJ2-7; TRBD1 matches 8 bases. Germline V gene lookup returns CDR1 SGHTA and CDR2 FQGNSA. V lost 1 base to trimming and J lost 10 bases; unmatched junction nucleotides: 12. This CDR3 has 15 residues. The CDR3 loop is CASSLGMVRTGNQYF. In nucleotides, the CDR3 is TGTGCCAGCAGCTTAGGTATGGTGAGGACAGGGAATCAGTACTTC.

This chain connects TRBV29-1 to TRBJ2-7; D gene ambiguous. The CDR3 runs to 14 residues. Germline V lookup: CDR1 SQVTM, CDR2 ANQGSEA. V was shortened by 6 bases and J by 0 bases, with 15 bases between the two germline ends. CDR3 sequence: CSVLGRVSSYEQYF. CDR3 bases: TGCAGCGTCCTCGGCCGCGTCAGCTCCTACGAGCAGTACTTC.

On this clone itself: The identical CDR3 is also encoded by other nucleotide sequences in the sample. CDR3 region: CSVEGSRFSGEQYF. The CDR3 region has the DNA TGCAGCGTTGAAGGTAGTAGATTTTCGGGCGAGCAGTACTTC. The V call is TRBV29-1, the J call TRBJ2-7; unclear D gene. CDR1 and CDR2 (germline): SQVTM, ANQGSEA. Trimming stripped 1 base from V and 6 bases from J, with 16 bases between. The CDR3 sequence is 14 residues long.

This chain links TRBV5-1 with TRBJ1-2, with 7 bases lining up with TRBD1. CDR1 and CDR2 from the germline V gene are SGHRS and YFSETQ. This CDR3 is 14 amino acids long. V lost 4 bases, J lost 8 bases, and 11 bases stayed unmatched. Here the CDR3 reads CASSPDRASRGYTF. In nucleotides, the CDR3 is TGCGCCAGCAGCCCCGACAGGGCTTCACGCGGCTACACCTTC.

CDR3 nucleotides: TGTGCCATCAGTGAGGAGCGGGGTACTGAAGCTTTCTTT. As protein: CAISEERGTEAFF. The rearrangement links TRBV10-3 to TRBJ1-1; D gene ambiguous. The V end was cut by 2 bases, the J end by 5 bases, with 9 bases between. Per the germline V gene, CDR1 is ENHRY and CDR2 is SYGVKD. The CDR3 spans 13 residues.

This clone was counted a few times. The chain couples TRBV5-1 to TRBJ2-3, with D perhaps being TRBD1 or TRBD2 (5 bases each). Trimming removed 0 bases from V and 15 bases from J, with 17 bases in between. Germline CDR1 SGHRS, CDR2 YFSETQ. This CDR3 is 13 amino acids long. The CDR3 DNA reads as TGCGCCAGCAGCTTGGCCGGGGTAGCTAGGGACTATTTT. Protein: CASSLAGVARDYF.

This clone has just a few counts. The chain joins TRBV2 to TRBJ2-5; 11 nucleotides line up with TRBD1. Germline lookup yields CDR1 SNHLY and CDR2 FYNNEI. This CDR3 has 14 residues. Trimming removed 7 bases from V and 4 bases from J; junction bases left unmatched: 5. The CDR3: CASTRDRGVETQYF. DNA for the CDR3: TGTGCCAGCACCCGGGACAGGGGGGTAGAGACCCAGTACTTC.

This clone is a singleton in its sample. The CDR3 DNA reads TGTGCCAGCTCATTTCGGGCAGATACGCAGTATTTT. It is translated as CASSFRADTQYF. The chain combines TRBV18 with TRBJ2-3; D unresolved. V was pared by 5 bases and J by 4 bases, with 7 bases between. Germline V gives CDR1 KGHSH, CDR2 LQKENI. The CDR3 sequence is 12 residues long.

This clone occurred once. The V call is TRBV18, the J call TRBJ2-3; 10 bases match TRBD2. Looked up from germline, CDR1 is KGHSH and CDR2 is LQKENI. The CDR3 runs to 15 residues. With V trimmed by 6 bases and J by 4 bases, 7 bases remained unmatched. CDR3 amino acids: CASSLGLAGADTQYF. The CDR3 DNA is TGTGCCAGCTCCCTTGGGCTAGCGGGAGCAGATACGCAGTATTTT.

The V call is TRBV11-1, the J call TRBJ1-2; 9 bases align to TRBD1. CDR3 length: 13 amino acids. V lost 5 bases and J lost 7; bases outside the gene matches: 5. Germline V gene data show CDR1 as SGHAT and CDR2 as FQDESV (reference sequence). CDR3 DNA: TGTGCCAGCAGCAGAAGACAGGGGGGTGGCTACACCTTC. Amino acids: CASSRRQGGGYTF.

Only one count was recorded for this clone. CDR3 residues: CASSIDRRGIGEQYF. For the CDR3, the DNA is TGTGCCAGTAGTATAGATCGTCGAGGGATTGGCGAGCAGTACTTC. The rearrangement links TRBV19 to TRBJ2-7; D might be TRBD2 (5 bases). The ends were cut back, 0 bases at V and 6 bases at J, with 15 bases in the middle. This CDR3 has 15 residues. Germline V CDR1 and CDR2: LNHDA, SQIVND (reference sequence).

This clone was detected once. The chain recombines TRBV29-1 with TRBJ2-1; 8 bases line up with TRBD2. The CDR3 runs to 15 residues. Trimming cost V 6 bases and J 2 bases; bases outside gene matches: 9. Germline V gene sequence: CDR1 SQVTM, CDR2 ANQGSEA. CDR3 amino acids: CSVTPGLVPYNEQFF. CDR3 sequence (DNA): TGCAGCGTGACGCCGGGACTAGTCCCCTACAATGAGCAGTTCTTC.

The CDR3 loop is CASSSRVRGPFF. In DNA, the CDR3 is TGTGCCAGCAGCTCTCGGGTTCGGGGACCTTTCTTT. The chain carries TRBV5-4 and TRBJ1-1, with D possibly being TRBD1 (5 bases). V was cut by 3 bases and J by 12 bases, with 15 bases left in between. This CDR3 contains 12 residues. The germline gives CDR1 SGHNT, CDR2 YYREEE (reference sequence).

V is TRBV15 and J is TRBJ2-7; the D gene is possibly TRBD1 (6 bases). Germline V lookup: CDR1 LNHNV, CDR2 YYDKDF (reference sequence). Trimming stripped 2 bases from V and 2 bases from J, with 16 bases between. CDR3 size: 16 residues. The CDR3 DNA is TGTGCCACCAGCAGACAAGGACAGTCCGACACCTACGAGCAGTACTTC. Amino acids: CATSRQGQSDTYEQYF.

This clone was observed a single time. The CDR3 region is CASSPPGVGFEKLFF. The CDR3 DNA follows: TGCGCCAGCAGCCCACCCGGAGTCGGCTTTGAAAAACTGTTTTTT. This rearrangement joins TRBV10-1 to TRBJ1-4; D call uncertain. The CDR3 runs 15 residues. Germline V lookup: CDR1 WNHNN, CDR2 SYGVQD (reference sequence). The germline V and J ends were trimmed by 6 bases and 7 bases, with 18 bases remaining between them.

The gene calls are TRBV5-1 and TRBJ2-7; D not resolved. The germline V gene has CDR1 SGHRS and CDR2 YFSETQ. CDR3 length: 13 amino acids. Trimming shortened V by 0 bases and J by 5 bases, and 9 bases separated the two germline ends. Here the CDR3 reads CASSLDRANEQYF. DNA of the CDR3: TGCGCCAGCAGCTTGGATAGGGCCAACGAGCAGTACTTC.

The rearrangement joins TRBV19 to TRBJ2-7; TRBD1 matches at 10 bases. CDR3 length: 14 amino acids. Germline CDR1 reads LNHDA; CDR2 reads SQIVND (reference sequence). Trimming at V came to 4 bases and at J to 4 bases, leaving 4 bases not matched to a gene. The CDR3 nucleotides read TGTGCCAGTAGTAACAGACAGGGGGCTTACGAGCAGTACTTC. It is translated as CASSNRQGAYEQYF.